Listed below are T cell receptor beta chains from one sample, sequenced in a study of T cell responses to AZD1222 COVID-19 vaccine. Generated by immunoSEQ multiplex PCR, the TCRdb table keeps only in-frame clones and is missing some. The sample lists about 130,000 clones; 80% to 95% were seen once. The sequencing here drew on peripheral blood, taken on day 0 of MenACWY control vaccination. The receptors come from an adult in good health. CDR3s include the opening cysteine and the closing phenylalanine or tryptophan. A D gene is named only where the DNA matches it firmly. Clone size is given for some rows only: seen once, a few or many times, or a class if the clone is expanded.

d_gene: NA
abundance: NA
v_gene: TRBV7-8
j_gene: TRBJ1-4
CDR3nt: TGTGCCAGCAGCTTACCCGTGTTCACGGATTCTAATGAAAAACTGTTTTTT
CDR3aa: CASSLPVFTDSNEKLFF

d_gene: TRBD1
abundance: few
v_gene: TRBV29-1
j_gene: TRBJ1-1
CDR3nt: TGCAGCGTTGGGACAGGGGAAACTGAAGCTTTCTTT
CDR3aa: CSVGTGETEAFF

d_gene: NA
abundance: NA
v_gene: TRBV19
j_gene: TRBJ1-1
CDR3nt: TGTGCCGCGGGGGGCGCGAAGACTGAAGCTTTCTTT
CDR3aa: CAAGGAKTEAFF

d_gene: TRBD1
abundance: once
v_gene: TRBV4-2
j_gene: TRBJ1-1
CDR3nt: TGTGCCAGCAGCCAAGCAACAGGGGTCCGGACTGAAGCTTTCTTT
CDR3aa: CASSQATGVRTEAFF

d_gene: NA
abundance: NA
v_gene: TRBV4-3
j_gene: TRBJ2-1
CDR3nt: TGCGCCAGCAGCCAAGATCAAGGGGGGCGCACAAATGAGCAGTTCTTC
CDR3aa: CASSQDQGGRTNEQFF

d_gene: NA
abundance: once
v_gene: TRBV28
j_gene: TRBJ2-5
CDR3nt: TGTGCCAGCAGTTTCTTACTGTTAAAAGAGACCCAGTACTTC
CDR3aa: CASSFLLLKETQYF

d_gene: NA
abundance: NA
v_gene: TRBV11-2
j_gene: TRBJ2-7
CDR3nt: TGTGCCAGCAGCCATTCCGACTCTGCCTACGAGCAGTACTTC
CDR3aa: CASSHSDSAYEQYF

d_gene: NA
abundance: NA
v_gene: TRBV6-4
j_gene: TRBJ1-6
CDR3nt: TGTGCCAGCAGTGACAACAGGGTAGCGAATTCACCCCTCCACTTT
CDR3aa: CASSDNRVANSPLHF

d_gene: TRBD2
abundance: NA
v_gene: TRBV11-2
j_gene: TRBJ2-1
CDR3nt: TGTGCCAGCAGCGACCCCCGGGAGGACCCAAGTTACAATGAGCAGTTCTTC
CDR3aa: CASSDPREDPSYNEQFF

d_gene: NA
abundance: many
v_gene: TRBV6-2/TRBV6-3
j_gene: TRBJ1-6
CDR3nt: TGTGCCAGCAGTACAGGGAATTCACCCCTCCACTTT
CDR3aa: CASSTGNSPLHF

d_gene: TRBD1
abundance: NA
v_gene: TRBV24-1
j_gene: TRBJ2-3
CDR3nt: TGTGCCACCAGTGATTTGCCTCTCCGACAGGGCCCTAGCACAGATACGCAGTATTTT
CDR3aa: CATSDLPLRQGPSTDTQYF

d_gene: TRBD1
abundance: NA
v_gene: TRBV3-1/TRBV3-2
j_gene: TRBJ2-1
CDR3nt: TGTGCCAGCAGTCCGACAATGGGACAGAACGCGAATGAGCAGTTCTTC
CDR3aa: CASSPTMGQNANEQFF

d_gene: NA
abundance: NA
v_gene: TRBV5-1
j_gene: TRBJ1-2
CDR3nt: TGCGCCAGCAGCTCCGAGCCAGAAGGGGGCTACACCTTC
CDR3aa: CASSSEPEGGYTF

d_gene: NA
abundance: NA
v_gene: TRBV2
j_gene: TRBJ1-6
CDR3nt: TGTGCCAGCTGCTTGGGGTTGAGACCTGGGGGTAATTCACCCCTCCACTTT
CDR3aa: CASCLGLRPGGNSPLHF

d_gene: TRBD1
abundance: NA
v_gene: TRBV19
j_gene: TRBJ1-5
CDR3nt: TGTGCCAGTAGTATCTGGGGACAGCCTAATCAGCCCCAGCATTTT
CDR3aa: CASSIWGQPNQPQHF